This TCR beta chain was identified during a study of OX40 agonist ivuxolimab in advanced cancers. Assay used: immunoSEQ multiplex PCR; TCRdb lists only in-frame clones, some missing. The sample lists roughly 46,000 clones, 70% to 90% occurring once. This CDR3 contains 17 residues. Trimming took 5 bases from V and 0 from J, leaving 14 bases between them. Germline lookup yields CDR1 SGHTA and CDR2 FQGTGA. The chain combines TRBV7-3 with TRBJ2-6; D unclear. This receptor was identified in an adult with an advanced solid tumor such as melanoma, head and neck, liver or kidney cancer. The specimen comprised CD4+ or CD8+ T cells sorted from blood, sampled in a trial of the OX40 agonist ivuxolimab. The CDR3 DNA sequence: TGTGCCAGCAGCCCTGGGCACGAGGTCTCTGGGGCCAACGTCCTGACTTTC. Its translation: CASSPGHEVSGANVLTF.